The clone carrying this T cell receptor (beta chain) was counted at least ten times. Germline V gene lookup returns CDR1 SGHAT and CDR2 FQDESV (reference sequence). V shed 2 bases and J shed 2 bases, with 19 bases lying between them. The CDR3 totals 17 residues. The sample is drawn from a study of T cells in Graves' hyperthyroidism and ophthalmopathy. The investigators amplified TCR beta CDR3 regions from RNA transcripts. Researchers ran a first-round RT-PCR on the TCR CDR3 using the HTBI primer set. TCRdb redid the calling of the multiplex PCR reads with MiXCR, one entry per CDR3 protein. In the table there are 300,000 to 450,000 distinct CDR3 sequences, roughly 13% of which are singletons. It was considered stable Graves' hyperthyroidism when ophthalmopathy did not progress within 18 months. Hyperthyroidism had been newly diagnosed in patients aged 18 to 65, and its duration was under 2 months. Exclusion of patients followed from uncontrolled infection, other autoimmune disease, pregnancy or lactation.

This chain connects TRBV11-1 to TRBJ2-7; D uncertain. The sample consisted of blood. This clonotype was sampled from a woman under 30 with Graves' hyperthyroidism. The CDR3 DNA reads as TGTGCCAGCAGCTTAAACCCCAGAGGTTACAGAACCTACGAGCAGTACTTC. It encodes CASSLNPRGYRTYEQYF.